The table lists the clone carrying this T cell receptor beta chain with a count of one. What it recognizes is unknown. Repertoires were generated with immunoSEQ multiplex PCR, while TCRdb's copy carries only in-frame clones and drops some. The data contain 90,000 to 100,000 clones, about nine tenths of them singletons. This sample was included in a study of T cell responses to AZD1222 COVID-19 vaccine. The study, taken as a whole, reports: The study found Spike-specific TCR breadth and depth rose after two AZD1222 doses. White British ancestry dominated among donors, who included more females, and clonal diversity was possibly underestimated.

V was clipped by 5 bases and J by 6 bases, with 13 bases between them. Germline CDR1 and CDR2: MNHEY and SVGAGI. This CDR3 has 13 residues. The chain joins TRBV6-5 to TRBJ1-1, with a possible D match to TRBD1 (5 bases). This specimen was peripheral blood, taken 28 days after the second AZD1222 dose. This clonotype was obtained from an adult who received the AZD1222 COVID-19 vaccine. The CDR3 nucleotides read TGTGCCAGCAGTCGTTCGGGGGTCTCTGAAGCTTTCTTT. Translation gives CASSRSGVSEAFF.